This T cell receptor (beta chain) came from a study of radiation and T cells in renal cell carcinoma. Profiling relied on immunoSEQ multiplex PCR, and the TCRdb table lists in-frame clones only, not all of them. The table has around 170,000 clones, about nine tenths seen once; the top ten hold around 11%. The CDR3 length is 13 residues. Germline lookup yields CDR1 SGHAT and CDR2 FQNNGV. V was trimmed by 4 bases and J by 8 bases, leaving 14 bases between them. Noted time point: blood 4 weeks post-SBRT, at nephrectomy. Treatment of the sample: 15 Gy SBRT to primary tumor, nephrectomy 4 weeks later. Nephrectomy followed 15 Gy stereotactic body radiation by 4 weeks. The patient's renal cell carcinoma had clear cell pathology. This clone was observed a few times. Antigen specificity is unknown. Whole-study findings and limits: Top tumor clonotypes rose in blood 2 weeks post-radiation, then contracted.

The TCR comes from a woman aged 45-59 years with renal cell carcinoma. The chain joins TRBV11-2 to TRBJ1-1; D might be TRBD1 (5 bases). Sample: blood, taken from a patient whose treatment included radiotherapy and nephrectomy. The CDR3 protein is CASSWQGRTEAFF. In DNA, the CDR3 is TGTGCCAGCAGCTGGCAGGGACGAACAGAAGCTTTCTTT.